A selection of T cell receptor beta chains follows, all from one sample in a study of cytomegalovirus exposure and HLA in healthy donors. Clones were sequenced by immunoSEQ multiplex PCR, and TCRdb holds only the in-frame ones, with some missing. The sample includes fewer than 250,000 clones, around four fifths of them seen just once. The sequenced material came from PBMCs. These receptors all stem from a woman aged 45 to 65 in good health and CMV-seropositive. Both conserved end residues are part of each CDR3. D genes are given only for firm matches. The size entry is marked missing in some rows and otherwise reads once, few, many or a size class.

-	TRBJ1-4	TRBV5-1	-	TGCGCCAGCAGCTCACTCGCGGGGGATAATGAAAAACTGTTTTTT	CASSSLAGDNEKLFF
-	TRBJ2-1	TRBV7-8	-	TGTGCCAGCAGGCTCGACAGTAACCTCTACAATGAGCAGTTCTTC	CASRLDSNLYNEQFF
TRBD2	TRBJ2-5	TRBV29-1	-	TGCAGCGTTGAACGGCTAGCGGGGGGCCATGGAGAGACCCAGTACTTC	CSVERLAGGHGETQYF
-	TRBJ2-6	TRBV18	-	TGTGCCAGCTCACCACGGACAGCTATCTCTGGGGCCAACGTCCTGACTTTC	CASSPRTAISGANVLTF
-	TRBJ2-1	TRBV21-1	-	TGTGCCAGCAGGCTTGGGACAGGGATCGATGATGAGCAGTTCTTC	CASRLGTGIDDEQFF
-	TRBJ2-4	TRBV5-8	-	TGTGCCAGCAGCTTGGAGCCCTTCCTGTTAGCCAAAAACATTCAGTACTTC	CASSLEPFLLAKNIQYF
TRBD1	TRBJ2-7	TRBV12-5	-	TGTGCTAGTGGTTTGGTAGTGACAGGGCCCTCCTACGAGCAGTACTTC	CASGLVVTGPSYEQYF
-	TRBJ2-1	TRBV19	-	TGTGCCAGTAGTATCAGGGGTCTCAATGAGCAGTTCTTC	CASSIRGLNEQFF
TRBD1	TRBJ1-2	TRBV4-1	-	TGCGCCAGCAGCCAGGACCGGGACAGCCCGAATGGCTACACCTTC	CASSQDRDSPNGYTF
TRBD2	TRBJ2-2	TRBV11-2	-	TGTGCCAGCAGACCTCTAATAGCGGGACGGAGAAACACCGGGGAGCTGTTTTTT	CASRPLIAGRRNTGELFF
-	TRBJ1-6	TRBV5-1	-	TGCGCCAGCAGCTTGGGGTCGGGAGGAGGAAATTCACCCCTCCACTTT	CASSLGSGGGNSPLHF
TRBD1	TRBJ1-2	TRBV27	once	TGTGCCTCCTCCCCCGGGACAGGGGTGGGCTATGGCTACACCTTC	CASSPGTGVGYGYTF
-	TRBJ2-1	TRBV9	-	TGTGCCAGCAGCGCGGCGGTGGGCTCCTACAATGAGCAGTTCTTC	CASSAAVGSYNEQFF
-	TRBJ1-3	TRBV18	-	TGTGCCAGCTCACCGGGCAACACCATATATTTT	CASSPGNTIYF
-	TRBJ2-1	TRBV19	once	TGTGCCAGTAGTCGAACATACAATGAGCAGTTCTTC	CASSRTYNEQFF
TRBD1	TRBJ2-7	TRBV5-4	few	TGTGCCAGCAGCTCGTCGGACAGGTGGGGAACACCCCTCTACGAGCAGTACTTC	CASSSSDRWGTPLYEQYF
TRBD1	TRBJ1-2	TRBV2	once	TGTGCCAGCAGTGAAGCTAAAGGACAGGGGATGGGCTACACCTTC	CASSEAKGQGMGYTF